What follows are 6 T cell receptor beta chains derived from one specimen sequenced in a study of T-cell memory formation after mild COVID-19. From the 5' RACE reads, TCRdb called clonotypes with MiXCR, one entry per CDR3 protein. The sample carries 300,000 to 400,000 distinct CDR3 sequences, 25% to 30% recorded once. The specimen was PBMCs or a T cell subset sorted from them (not recorded which). These receptor sequences come from an adult woman who had mild COVID-19 (a few samples of this study predate the infection). Cell type and time point are not known.

This chain links TRBV12-3 or TRBV12-4 with TRBJ1-4; D may be TRBD1 (5 bases). The CDR3 extends over 16 amino acids. Trimming stripped 7 bases from V and 2 bases from J, with 17 bases between. This CDR3 reads CASTLKMGRTNEKLFF. CDR3 in DNA: TGTGCCAGCACCCTTAAAATGGGACGGACTAATGAAAAACTGTTTTTT.

The rearrangement links TRBV28 to TRBJ2-1; D possibly matches TRBD1 or TRBD2 (5 bases each). V shed 6 bases and J shed 7 bases, with 13 bases lying between them. Looked up from germline, CDR1 is MDHEN and CDR2 is SYDVKM. The CDR3 runs 13 residues. CDR3 sequence reads: CASRDPGRNEQFF. The CDR3 bases are TGTGCCAGCAGAGACCCGGGACGAAATGAGCAGTTCTTC.

The V gene is TRBV7-9, the J gene TRBJ2-7, with TRBD1 matching over 9 bases. This CDR3 is built from 14 residues. The junction had 5 bases not matched to a gene; V was cut back by 3 bases and J by 5 bases. The germline V gene has CDR1 SEHNR and CDR2 FQNEAQ (reference sequence). The CDR3 spells CASSLDRGWNEQYF. DNA for the CDR3: TGTGCCAGCAGCTTGGACAGGGGTTGGAACGAGCAGTACTTC.

This clonotype was recorded many times. The CDR3 region is CASSEGPDYGYTF. The DNA for the CDR3 is TGTGCCAGCAGCGAGGGGCCCGACTATGGCTACACCTTC. The V call is TRBV7-3, the J call TRBJ1-2, with D tentatively TRBD1 (5 bases). The CDR3 runs to 13 residues. Germline assignment: CDR1 SGHTA and CDR2 FQGTGA. The germline V and J ends were trimmed by 5 bases and 3 bases, with 10 bases remaining between them.

V usage is TRBV6-2 or TRBV6-3 and J usage is TRBJ2-3; 14 bases line up with TRBD2. J lost 4 bases, V lost 6 bases, and 12 bases had no gene match. The CDR3 runs to 18 residues. From germline, CDR1 is MNHEY and CDR2 SVGEGT. CDR3 coding DNA: TGTGCCAGCAGCCCCGGAAGGACTAGCGGGAGGCGGGCAGATACGCAGTATTTT. Amino acids: CASSPGRTSGRRADTQYF.

Only a few counts were recorded for this clonotype. The chain combines TRBV7-2 with TRBJ2-7, with TRBD1 matching 9 bases. The CDR3 totals 14 residues. Trimming took 3 bases from V and 3 from J; bases not matched to a gene: 3. Germline-derived CDR1 and CDR2 are SGHTA and FQGNSA. The CDR3 loop reads CASSFTGGRYEQYF. As DNA, the CDR3 is TGTGCCAGCAGCTTTACAGGGGGCCGCTACGAGCAGTACTTC.